This entry lists 32 T cell receptor beta chains sequenced from one sample in a study of PD-1 blockade in classical Hodgkin lymphoma (TCRdb year 2020). The time point label of this sample denotes: cycle 4 day 1 (C4D1), after six to seven weeks of nivolumab. All trial patients had relapsed after autologous stem cell transplantation, with cohorts A, B and C differing in prior brentuximab vedotin exposure. The library was prepared using the immunoSEQ multiplex PCR assay. The table comes from immuneACCESS by way of TCRdb, which keeps in-frame sequences with V and J called. Part of the clones is missing from these tables; in studies checked, under half for an unresolved V gene and the rest for unknown reasons. The table for this sample lists about 41,000 clones; around 69% of them were counted only once. The top ten clones comprise about 2.7% of the sample. The sequencing used peripheral blood mononuclear cells (PBMCs), collected before the fourth cycle of nivolumab. These receptors were taken from a human donor with classical Hodgkin lymphoma.

This sequence joins TRBV5-6 and TRBJ2-1, with D perhaps matching TRBD2 (5 bases). The CDR3 loop spans 12 amino acids. Between the trimmed V and J ends, which lost 4 bases and 10 bases, there was a span of 12 bases. Germline values: CDR1 SGHDT, CDR2 YYEEEE. The CDR3 DNA follows: TGTGCCAGCAGCGGACCCTCGGGAGAGCAGTTCTTC. Its translation: CASSGPSGEQFF.

V and J are TRBV5-1 and TRBJ1-1, with D unclear. V was shortened by 1 base and J by 2 bases, with 9 bases between the two germline ends. Per the germline V gene, CDR1 is SGHRS and CDR2 is YFSETQ. The CDR3 spans 14 residues. This chain's CDR3 is CASSLNSPNTEAFF. Here the CDR3 DNA reads TGCGCCAGCAGCTTGAACAGCCCTAACACTGAAGCTTTCTTT. The variable domain in full, completed from reference TRBV5-1 and TRBJ1-1, reads KAGVTQTPRYLIKTRGQQVTLSCSPISGHRSVSWYQQTPGQGLQFLFEYFSETQRNKGNFPGRFSGRQFSNSRSEMNVSTLELGDSALYLCASSLNSPNTEAFFGQGTRLTVV.

This chain links TRBV6-5 with TRBJ2-7, with 9 bases that match TRBD1. Germline values: CDR1 MNHEY, CDR2 SVGAGI. Losses at the gene ends were 5 bases for V and 1 base for J; bases not matched to a gene: 6. There are 15 residues in the CDR3. In DNA, the CDR3 is TGTGCCAGCAGTCCCCGGACAGGGGCTTCCTACGAGCAGTACTTC. Its protein product is CASSPRTGASYEQYF.

V usage is TRBV28 and J usage is TRBJ1-2; D perhaps matches TRBD1 (5 bases). V lost 6 bases and J 8 bases, leaving 13 bases between the germline ends. The CDR3 is 12 amino acids. Germline CDR1 reads MDHEN; CDR2 reads SYDVKM. CDR3: CASRGGLEGYTF. The CDR3 DNA follows: TGTGCCAGCAGGGGGGGTTTGGAGGGCTACACCTTC.

This clone was detected only a few times. V is TRBV5-6 and J is TRBJ1-1; TRBD1 matches at 7 bases. J was trimmed by 2 bases and V by 3 bases; bases with no gene match: 1. This CDR3 region has 13 residues. From germline, CDR1 is SGHDT and CDR2 YYEEEE. CDR3 DNA: TGTGCCAGCAGCTGGGACAGAAACACTGAAGCTTTCTTT. Protein sequence: CASSWDRNTEAFF.

The rearrangement links TRBV27 to TRBJ2-4; 12 bases are shared with TRBD1. The CDR3 extends over 16 amino acids. Germline-derived CDR1 and CDR2 are MNHEY and SMNVEV (reference sequence). The V gene end was trimmed by 4 bases and the J gene end by 8 bases; junction bases not matched to a gene: 9. Here the CDR3 DNA reads TGTGCCAGCAGTTACCGGGACAGGGGGCCGGGGTACATTCAGTACTTC. This gives the protein CASSYRDRGPGYIQYF.

The chain carries TRBV11-2 and TRBJ2-3; D possibly matches TRBD1 or TRBD2 (5 bases each). The CDR3 extends over 13 amino acids. Per germline, CDR1 SGHAT and CDR2 FQNNGV. V gave up 8 bases and J gave up 1 base, with 10 bases separating them. The CDR3 region is CASQGEGTDTQYF. CDR3 sequence (DNA): TGTGCCAGCCAGGGAGAGGGCACAGATACGCAGTATTTT.

The chain uses TRBV5-4 and TRBJ2-1, with a possible D match to TRBD1 (5 bases). Germline V gives CDR1 SGHNT, CDR2 YYREEE (reference sequence). Trimming cost V 2 bases and J 1 base, with 13 bases left between them. The CDR3 has 16 residues. CDR3 region: CASSLERGRSYNEQFF. DNA for the CDR3: TGTGCCAGCAGCTTAGAAAGGGGCAGGTCCTACAATGAGCAGTTCTTC. The whole variable domain, remainder taken from reference TRBV5-4 and TRBJ2-1, is ETGVTQSPTHLIKTRGQQVTLRCSSQSGHNTVSWYQQALGQGPQFIFQYYREEENGRGNFPPRFSGLQFPNYSSELNVNALELDDSALYLCASSLERGRSYNEQFFGPGTRLTVL.

The chain carries TRBV19 and TRBJ2-5; 8 nucleotides agree with TRBD2. Germline V gene lookup returns CDR1 LNHDA and CDR2 SQIVND (reference sequence). The trim removed 3 bases at V and 1 base at J, leaving 10 bases unmatched. The CDR3 length is 17 residues. CDR3 DNA sequence: TGTGCCAGTAGTATGACCCCGGCGGGGGGACGCCAAGAGACCCAGTACTTC. Its translation: CASSMTPAGGRQETQYF.

The rearrangement links TRBV7-6 to TRBJ2-3, with 9 bases fitting TRBD2. The V segment lost 5 bases and the J segment 3 bases; nucleotides outside the gene matches: 12. The length of the CDR3 is 17 residues. Germline CDR1 and CDR2: SGHVS and FNYEAQ. The CDR3 sequence: CASSLPSGTLATDTQYF. The CDR3 nucleotides are TGTGCCAGCAGCCTACCTAGCGGGACCCTAGCAACAGATACGCAGTATTTT.

The chain uses TRBV27 and TRBJ2-3, with D possibly being TRBD2 (6 bases). V was cut by 3 bases and J by 3 bases, with 10 bases left in between. Germline CDR1 is MNHEY and CDR2 is SMNVEV (reference sequence). The CDR3 runs 14 residues. CDR3 sequence reads: CASSLWRDTDTQYF. The CDR3 DNA sequence: TGTGCCAGCAGTTTGTGGAGGGATACAGATACGCAGTATTTT.

This chain's CDR3 is CASSTPTTQFF. The CDR3 coding sequence is TGTGCCAGCAGTACGCCCACTACGCAGTTCTTC. This chain uses TRBV6-5 with TRBJ2-1; no firm D call. The CDR3 loop spans 11 amino acids. Per germline, CDR1 MNHEY and CDR2 SVGAGI. Trimming removed 5 bases at V and 12 bases at J, with 11 bases between.

The V gene is TRBV2, the J gene TRBJ1-5, with 11 bases matching TRBD1. Germline V gene lookup returns CDR1 SNHLY and CDR2 FYNNEI. The CDR3 totals 15 residues. V was pared by 3 bases and J by 4 bases, with 2 bases of the junction left unmatched. CDR3 nucleotides: TGTGCCAGCAGTGATGGACAGGGGGCGAATCAGCCCCAGCATTTT. Translation gives CASSDGQGANQPQHF.

The count of this clone is one. The chain recombines TRBV28 with TRBJ1-2, with unresolved D. Germline V lookup: CDR1 MDHEN, CDR2 SYDVKM. The V end lost 4 bases, the J end lost 0 bases, and 12 bases lay between the germline ends. CDR3 length: 15 residues. CDR3 residues: CASSWAQEANYGYTF. Here the CDR3 DNA reads TGTGCCAGCAGTTGGGCTCAGGAGGCTAACTATGGCTACACCTTC.

This clone was recorded only once. At one of its ends the junction is not consistent with the germline gene, which may arise from a read error. The chain combines TRBV6-1 with TRBJ2-2, with unresolved D. This CDR3 is built from 11 residues. Germline CDR1 is MNHNS and CDR2 is SASEGT. This CDR3 reads CATHDAGELFF. As DNA, the CDR3 is TGTGCCACACATGACGCCGGAGAGCTGTTTTTT.

The DNA for the CDR3 is TGTGCCAGCAGTTCGGCCGGGGCGGGAGAGCAGTACTTC. It translates to CASSSAGAGEQYF. V gene TRBV28 combines with J gene TRBJ2-7; the D gene is possibly TRBD2 (6 bases). Trimming pared 4 bases from V and 7 bases from J, leaving 14 bases between. Germline loops: CDR1 MDHEN, CDR2 SYDVKM. The CDR3 has 13 amino acids.

The CDR3 region is CASSTDGYEQYF. The CDR3 DNA reads as TGTGCCAGCAGCACGGACGGCTACGAGCAGTACTTC. The genes are TRBV7-6 and TRBJ2-7; D gene unclear. Germline values: CDR1 SGHVS, CDR2 FNYEAQ. The CDR3 has 12 residues. V was cut by 5 bases and J by 3 bases, with 8 bases left in between.

This clone was detected only a few times. V usage is TRBV30 and J usage is TRBJ1-1; D gene ambiguous. Per germline, CDR1 GTSNPN and CDR2 SVGIG (reference sequence). Between the trimmed V and J ends, which lost 2 bases and 5 bases, there was a span of 12 bases. The CDR3 contains 13 residues. CDR3 loop: CAWSYTAGTEAFF. The CDR3 coding sequence is TGTGCCTGGAGTTACACTGCGGGGACTGAAGCTTTCTTT.

With regard to this clone: Other nucleotide sequences in the sample specify the same CDR3. The chain uses TRBV27 and TRBJ2-7; no clear D gene. CDR3 length: 12 amino acids. V shed 6 bases and J shed 2 bases, with 8 bases lying between them. CDR1 MNHEY and CDR2 SMNVEV come from the germline V gene (reference sequence). The CDR3 protein is CASSPGPYEQYF. DNA of the CDR3: TGTGCCAGCAGCCCCGGCCCCTACGAGCAGTACTTC.

J is TRBJ2-1 and V is TRBV6-1; D is undetermined. Trimming stripped 4 bases from V and 3 bases from J, with 7 bases between. This CDR3 contains 13 residues. CDR1 is MNHNS, CDR2 SASEGT, per germline. CDR3 bases: TGTGCCAGCAGTGTGGTAAACTACAATGAGCAGTTCTTC. It yields the protein CASSVVNYNEQFF.

J is TRBJ1-5 and V is TRBV2; D unresolved. Germline V gives CDR1 SNHLY, CDR2 FYNNEI. V was cut by 3 bases and J by 3 bases, with 9 bases left in between. CDR3 length: 14 amino acids. CDR3 sequence (DNA): TGTGCCAGCAGTGACAGAATAATCAATCAGCCCCAGCATTTT. Its protein is CASSDRIINQPQHF. The full variable domain, in which reference TRBV2 and TRBJ1-5 provide the parts outside the CDR3, is EPEVTQTPSHQVTQMGQEVILRCVPISNHLYFYWYRQILGQKVEFLVSFYNNEISEKSEIFDDQFSVERPDGSNFTLKIRSTKLEDSAMYFCASSDRIINQPQHFGDGTRLSIL.

This rearrangement joins TRBV2 to TRBJ1-2, with 8 nucleotides matching TRBD1. The CDR3 extends over 14 amino acids. V gave up 5 bases and J gave up 4 bases; unmatched junction bases: 6. CDR1 is SNHLY and CDR2 is FYNNEI in the germline V gene. CDR3: CASSPGQASYGYTF. In DNA, the CDR3 is TGTGCCAGCAGTCCGGGACAGGCGTCCTATGGCTACACCTTC.

This clone has just a few counts. V is TRBV30 and J is TRBJ1-1; D is undetermined. This CDR3 spans 13 amino acids. Germline V gene sequence: CDR1 GTSNPN, CDR2 SVGIG (reference sequence). With 4 bases removed from V and 5 bases from J, the gap between germline ends came to 14 bases. The CDR3 nucleotides read TGTGCCTGGAAGCTGGGCCGGCAAACTGAAGCTTTCTTT. It specifies CAWKLGRQTEAFF. The entire variable domain, with the rest obtained from reference TRBV30 and TRBJ1-1, is as follows: SQTIHQWPATLVQPVGSPLSLECTVEGTSNPNLYWYRQAAGRGLQLLFYSVGIGQISSEVPQNLSASRPQDRQFILSSKKLLLSDSGFYLCAWKLGRQTEAFFGQGTRLTVV.

V usage is TRBV13 and J usage is TRBJ1-6; 10 nucleotides match TRBD1. The CDR3 totals 14 residues. Germline V gene sequence: CDR1 PRHDT, CDR2 FYEKMQ (reference sequence). V gave up 5 bases and J gave up 8 bases; unmatched junction bases: 3. The CDR3: CASSPGTGDSPLHF. The CDR3 region has the DNA TGTGCCAGCAGCCCCGGGACAGGGGATTCACCCCTCCACTTT.

As regards this clone: This same CDR3 is encoded by further DNA sequences in the sample. The CDR3 loop reads CAKENVRNEKLFF. DNA for the CDR3: TGTGCCAAAGAGAACGTTCGAAATGAAAAACTGTTTTTT. This sequence joins TRBV27 and TRBJ1-4; D is uncertain. Germline V gives CDR1 MNHEY, CDR2 SMNVEV (reference sequence). The CDR3 covers 13 residues. The ends were cut back, 10 bases at V and 5 bases at J, with 14 bases in the middle.

This chain links TRBV11-3 with TRBJ1-5; possibly TRBD1 for D (5 bases). Between the trimmed V and J ends, which lost 1 base and 0 bases, there was a span of 22 bases. This CDR3 is built from 20 residues. Germline CDR1 is SGHNT and CDR2 is YENEEA. The chain's CDR3 is CASSLAGTLGGEYSNQPQHF. CDR3 nucleotides: TGTGCCAGCAGCTTAGCGGGGACGTTGGGGGGAGAATATAGCAATCAGCCCCAGCATTTT.

This sequence joins TRBV4-2 and TRBJ1-1, with 7 positions matching TRBD1. Looked up from germline, CDR1 is LGHNA and CDR2 is YNFKEQ. V was pared by 1 base and J by 1 base, with 9 bases of the junction left unmatched. This CDR3 spans 17 amino acids. CDR3 sequence: CASSQAPQGGWNTEAFF. The CDR3 DNA follows: TGTGCCAGCAGCCAAGCCCCGCAGGGGGGGTGGAACACTGAAGCTTTCTTT.

The chain is built from TRBV6-5 and TRBJ2-7, with a possible D match to TRBD1 (5 bases). The CDR3 is 13 residues long. Per the germline V gene, CDR1 is MNHEY and CDR2 is SVGAGI. V was cut by 4 bases and J by 3 bases, with 10 bases left in between. DNA for the CDR3: TGTGCCAGCAGTTCACCCGACAGCTACGAGCAGTACTTC. The encoded protein is CASSSPDSYEQYF.

The chain carries TRBV14 and TRBJ2-1, with TRBD1 as a possible D gene (5 bases). Trimming shortened V by 4 bases and J by 4 bases, and 20 bases separated the two germline ends. Germline V gives CDR1 SGHDN, CDR2 FVKESK. This CDR3 contains 17 residues. DNA for the CDR3: TGTGCCAGCAGCCTCGACACCAGGGTAGGGTCATACAATGAGCAGTTCTTC. This codes for CASSLDTRVGSYNEQFF.

In regard to this clone: The sample carries other DNA sequences with the same CDR3. The CDR3 sequence is CASSIQQGAINSPLHF. The CDR3 nucleotides are TGTGCCAGTAGTATACAGCAGGGGGCCATAAATTCACCCCTCCACTTT. The gene calls are TRBV19 and TRBJ1-6; TRBD1 agrees at 8 bases. V gave up 2 bases and J gave up 7 bases; unmatched junction bases: 7. This CDR3 spans 16 amino acids. CDR1 and CDR2 from the germline V gene are LNHDA and SQIVND (reference sequence).

This clone was seen once. Other DNA sequences in this sample translate to the same CDR3. CDR3 in DNA: TGCGCCAGCAGCACGGGTCGGTTCGGGGGGCGGTTAACTGAAGCTTTCTTT. Its translation: CASSTGRFGGRLTEAFF. The J gene is TRBJ1-1, the V gene TRBV5-1, with D maybe TRBD1 (6 bases). This CDR3 region has 17 residues. From germline, CDR1 is SGHRS and CDR2 YFSETQ. V dropped 4 bases and J dropped 5 bases, with 24 bases sitting between them.

V gene TRBV4-2 combines with J gene TRBJ2-2; D unclear. The V end was cut by 6 bases, the J end by 5 bases, with 7 bases between. Germline-derived CDR1 and CDR2 are LGHNA and YNFKEQ. The CDR3 consists of 12 residues. DNA for the CDR3: TGTGCCAGCAGAGGAGAGACCGGGGAGCTGTTTTTT. Encoded protein: CASRGETGELFF.